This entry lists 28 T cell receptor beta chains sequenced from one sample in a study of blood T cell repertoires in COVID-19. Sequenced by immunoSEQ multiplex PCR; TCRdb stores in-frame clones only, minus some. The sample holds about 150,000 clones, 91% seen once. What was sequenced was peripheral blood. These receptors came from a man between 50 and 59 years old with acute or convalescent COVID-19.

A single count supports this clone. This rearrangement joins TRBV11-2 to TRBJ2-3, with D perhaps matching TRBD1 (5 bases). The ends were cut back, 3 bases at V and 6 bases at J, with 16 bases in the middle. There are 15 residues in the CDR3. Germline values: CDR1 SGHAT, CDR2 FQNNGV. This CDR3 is CASSLLGQGADTQYF. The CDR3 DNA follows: TGTGCCAGCAGCTTGTTGGGGCAGGGTGCCGATACGCAGTATTTT.

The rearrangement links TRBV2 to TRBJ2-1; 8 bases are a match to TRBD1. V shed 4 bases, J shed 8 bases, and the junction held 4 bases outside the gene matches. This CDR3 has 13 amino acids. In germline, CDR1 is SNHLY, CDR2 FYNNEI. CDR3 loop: CASSANRGDEQFF. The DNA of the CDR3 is TGTGCCAGCAGTGCAAACAGGGGGGATGAGCAGTTCTTC. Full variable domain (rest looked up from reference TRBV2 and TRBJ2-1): EPEVTQTPSHQVTQMGQEVILRCVPISNHLYFYWYRQILGQKVEFLVSFYNNEISEKSEIFDDQFSVERPDGSNFTLKIRSTKLEDSAMYFCASSANRGDEQFFGPGTRLTVL.

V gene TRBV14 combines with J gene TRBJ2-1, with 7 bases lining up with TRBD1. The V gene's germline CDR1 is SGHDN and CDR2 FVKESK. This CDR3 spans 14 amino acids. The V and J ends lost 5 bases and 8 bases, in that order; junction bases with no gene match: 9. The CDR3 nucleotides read TGTGCCAGCAGCTTGAGGGGGCATCGGTATGAGCAGTTCTTC. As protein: CASSLRGHRYEQFF.

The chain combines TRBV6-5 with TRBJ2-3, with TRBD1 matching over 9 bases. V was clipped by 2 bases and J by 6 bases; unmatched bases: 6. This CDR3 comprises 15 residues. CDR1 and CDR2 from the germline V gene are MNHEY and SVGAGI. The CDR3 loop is CASSYGDRDRDTQYF. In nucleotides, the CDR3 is TGTGCCAGCAGTTACGGGGACAGGGATCGGGATACGCAGTATTTT.

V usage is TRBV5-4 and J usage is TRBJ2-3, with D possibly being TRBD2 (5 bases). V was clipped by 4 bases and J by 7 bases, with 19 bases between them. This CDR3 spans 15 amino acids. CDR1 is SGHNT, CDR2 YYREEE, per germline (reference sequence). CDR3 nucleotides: TGTGCCAGCAGCGTACGGTTCAAGGGCGGGTATACGCAGTATTTT. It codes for CASSVRFKGGYTQYF.

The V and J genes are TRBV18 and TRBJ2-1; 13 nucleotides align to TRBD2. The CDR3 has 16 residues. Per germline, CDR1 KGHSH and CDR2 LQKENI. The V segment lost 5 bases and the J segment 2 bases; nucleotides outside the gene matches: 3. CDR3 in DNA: TGTGCCAGCTCAGGGACTAGCGGGGTTACCTACAATGAGCAGTTCTTC. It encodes CASSGTSGVTYNEQFF. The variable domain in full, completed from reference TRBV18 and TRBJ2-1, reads NAGVMQNPRHLVRRRGQEARLRCSPMKGHSHVYWYRQLPEEGLKFMVYLQKENIIDESGMPKERFSAEFPKEGPSILRIQQVVRGDSAAYFCASSGTSGVTYNEQFFGPGTRLTVL.

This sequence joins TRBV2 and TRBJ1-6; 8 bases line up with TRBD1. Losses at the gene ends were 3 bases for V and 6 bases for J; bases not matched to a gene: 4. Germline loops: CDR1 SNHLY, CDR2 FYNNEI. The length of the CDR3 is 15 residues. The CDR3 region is CASSDQDRANSPLHF. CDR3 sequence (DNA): TGTGCCAGCAGTGATCAGGACAGGGCTAATTCACCCCTCCACTTT.

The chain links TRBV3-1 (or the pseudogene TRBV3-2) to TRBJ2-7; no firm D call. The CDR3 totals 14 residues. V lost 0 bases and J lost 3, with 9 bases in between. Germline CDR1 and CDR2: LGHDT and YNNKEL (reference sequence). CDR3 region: CASSQDTPGYEQYF. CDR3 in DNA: TGTGCCAGCAGCCAAGATACCCCAGGCTACGAGCAGTACTTC.

CDR3 residues: CASRGLAGPYEQYF. In nucleotides, the CDR3 is TGCGCCAGCAGGGGACTAGCGGGACCCTACGAGCAGTACTTC. The gene calls are TRBV5-1 and TRBJ2-7; 13 nucleotides align to TRBD2. Germline values: CDR1 SGHRS, CDR2 YFSETQ. The CDR3 has 14 residues. The ends lost 5 bases at V and 2 bases at J; junction bases unmatched: 1.

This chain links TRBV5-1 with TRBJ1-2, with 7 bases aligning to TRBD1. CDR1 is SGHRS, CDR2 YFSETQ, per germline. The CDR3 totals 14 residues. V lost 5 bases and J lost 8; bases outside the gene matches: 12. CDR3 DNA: TGCGCCAGCAGTTTCGAAGGGACAGTCGGCGGCTACACCTTC. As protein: CASSFEGTVGGYTF.

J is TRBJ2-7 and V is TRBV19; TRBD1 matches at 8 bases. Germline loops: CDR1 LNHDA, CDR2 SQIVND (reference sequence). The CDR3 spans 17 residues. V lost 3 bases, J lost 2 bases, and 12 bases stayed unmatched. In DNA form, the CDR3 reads TGTGCCAGTAGTATGGCTCCTTGGACAGGGAACCCCTACGAGCAGTACTTC. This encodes CASSMAPWTGNPYEQYF.

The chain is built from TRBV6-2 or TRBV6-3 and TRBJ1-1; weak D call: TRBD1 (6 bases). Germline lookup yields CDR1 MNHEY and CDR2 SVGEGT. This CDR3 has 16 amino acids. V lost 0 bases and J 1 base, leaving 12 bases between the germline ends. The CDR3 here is CASSYSPRTANTEAFF. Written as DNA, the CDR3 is TGTGCCAGCAGTTACTCCCCCCGGACAGCGAACACTGAAGCTTTCTTT.

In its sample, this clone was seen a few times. The CDR3 DNA reads as TGTGCCAGAAGGCACCGGGACAGGGTTTTCGGGCAGCCCCAGCATTTT. Protein: CARRHRDRVFGQPQHF. The chain employs TRBV5-3 and TRBJ1-5; TRBD1 agrees at 9 bases. TRBV5-3 is an open reading frame, and its role is uncertain. V lost 5 bases, J lost 7 bases, and 13 bases stayed unmatched. This CDR3 has 16 amino acids.

The CDR3 protein is CASKEGSGANTEAFF. In DNA form, the CDR3 reads TGTGCCAGCAAGGAGGGAAGCGGTGCGAACACTGAAGCTTTCTTT. V and J are TRBV5-4 and TRBJ1-1, with unresolved D. Germline V lookup: CDR1 SGHNT, CDR2 YYREEE (reference sequence). This CDR3 is built from 15 residues. V lost 6 bases and J 1 base, leaving 16 bases between the germline ends.

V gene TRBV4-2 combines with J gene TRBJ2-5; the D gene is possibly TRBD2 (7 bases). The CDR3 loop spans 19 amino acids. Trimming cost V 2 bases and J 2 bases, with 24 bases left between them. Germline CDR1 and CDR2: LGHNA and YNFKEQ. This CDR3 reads CASSQSGGPPGTPQETQYF. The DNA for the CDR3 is TGTGCCAGCAGCCAATCGGGGGGCCCCCCCGGGACACCACAAGAGACCCAGTACTTC.

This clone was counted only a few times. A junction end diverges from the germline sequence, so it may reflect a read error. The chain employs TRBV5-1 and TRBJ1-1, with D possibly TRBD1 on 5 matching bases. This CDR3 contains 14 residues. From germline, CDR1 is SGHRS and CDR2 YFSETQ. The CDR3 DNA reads TGCGCCAGCAGCCCGGGGGTAACTGGGACGGCGTCGATCTTT. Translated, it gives CASSPGVTGTASIF.

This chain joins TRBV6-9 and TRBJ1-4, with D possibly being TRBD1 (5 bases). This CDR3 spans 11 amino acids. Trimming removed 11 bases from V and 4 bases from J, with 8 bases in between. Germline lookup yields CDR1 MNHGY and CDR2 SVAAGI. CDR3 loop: CAGDSNEKLFF. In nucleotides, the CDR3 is TGTGCCGGAGACAGTAATGAAAAACTGTTTTTT.

CDR3 residues: CASSGDTRDEQFF. DNA for the CDR3: TGTGCCAGCAGTGGGGACACGCGCGATGAGCAGTTCTTC. V is TRBV12-3 or TRBV12-4 and J is TRBJ2-1; the D gene is possibly TRBD1 (6 bases). The CDR3 runs to 13 residues. V was trimmed by 5 bases and J by 8 bases, leaving 13 bases between them.

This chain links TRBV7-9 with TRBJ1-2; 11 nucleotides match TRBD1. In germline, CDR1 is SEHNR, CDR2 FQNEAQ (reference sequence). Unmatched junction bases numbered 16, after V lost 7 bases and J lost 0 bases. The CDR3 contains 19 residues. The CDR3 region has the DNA TGTGCCAGCAACCAGCTTACCCGGGACAGGGGGTCTACTAACTATGGCTACACCTTC. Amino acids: CASNQLTRDRGSTNYGYTF.

The chain's CDR3 is CASSLFRSTDTQYF. Written as DNA, the CDR3 is TGTGCCAGCAGCTTATTCCGTTCCACAGATACGCAGTATTTT. The chain employs TRBV7-8 and TRBJ2-3; D gene ambiguous. The V end was cut by 2 bases, the J end by 2 bases, with 8 bases between. Looked up from germline, CDR1 is SGHVS and CDR2 is FQNEAQ. The CDR3 extends over 14 amino acids.

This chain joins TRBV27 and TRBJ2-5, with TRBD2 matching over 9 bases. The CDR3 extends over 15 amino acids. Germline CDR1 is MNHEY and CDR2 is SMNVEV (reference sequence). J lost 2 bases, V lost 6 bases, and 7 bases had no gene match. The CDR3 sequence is CASRGGLAWQETQYF. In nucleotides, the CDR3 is TGTGCCAGCAGGGGCGGACTAGCGTGGCAAGAGACCCAGTACTTC.

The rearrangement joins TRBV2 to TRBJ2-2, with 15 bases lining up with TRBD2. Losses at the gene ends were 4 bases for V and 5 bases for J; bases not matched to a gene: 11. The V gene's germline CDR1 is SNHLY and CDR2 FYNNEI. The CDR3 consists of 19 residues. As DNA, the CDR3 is TGTGCCAGCAGTGGGCGGACTAGCGGGAGGGCCGTTGTTACCGGGGAGCTGTTTTTT. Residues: CASSGRTSGRAVVTGELFF.

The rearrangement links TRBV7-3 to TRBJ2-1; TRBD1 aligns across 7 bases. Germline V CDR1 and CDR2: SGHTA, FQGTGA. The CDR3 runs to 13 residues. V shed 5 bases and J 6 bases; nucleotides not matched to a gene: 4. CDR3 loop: CASSPGTVNEQFF. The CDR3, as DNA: TGTGCCAGCAGCCCCGGGACAGTCAATGAGCAGTTCTTC.

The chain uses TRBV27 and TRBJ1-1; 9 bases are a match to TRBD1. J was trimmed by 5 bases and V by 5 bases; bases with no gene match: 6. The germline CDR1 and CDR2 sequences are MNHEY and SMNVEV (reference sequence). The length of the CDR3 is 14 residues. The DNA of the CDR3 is TGTGCCAGCAGTATACACAGGGGGCGGACTGAAGCTTTCTTT. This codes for CASSIHRGRTEAFF.

The CDR3 region is CASSLIVRDYGYTF. Written as DNA, the CDR3 is TGTGCCAGCAGCTTAATAGTTCGTGACTATGGCTACACCTTC. The chain carries TRBV7-9 and TRBJ1-2; D is ambiguous. The V gene's germline CDR1 is SEHNR and CDR2 FQNEAQ (reference sequence). CDR3 size: 14 residues. The ends were cut back, 2 bases at V and 3 bases at J, with 10 bases in the middle. The full variable domain, in which reference TRBV7-9 and TRBJ1-2 provide the parts outside the CDR3, is DTGVSQNPRHKITKRGQNVTFRCDPISEHNRLYWYRQTLGQGPEFLTYFQNEAQLEKSRLLSDRFSAERPKGSFSTLEIQRTEQGDSAMYLCASSLIVRDYGYTFGSGTRLTVV.

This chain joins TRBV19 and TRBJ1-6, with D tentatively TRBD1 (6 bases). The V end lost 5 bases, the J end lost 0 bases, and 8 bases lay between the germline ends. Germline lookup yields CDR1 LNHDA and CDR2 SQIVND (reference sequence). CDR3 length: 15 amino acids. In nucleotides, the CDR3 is TGTGCCAGTAGTTCGACAGGCTCCTATAATTCACCCCTCCACTTT. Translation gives CASSSTGSYNSPLHF.

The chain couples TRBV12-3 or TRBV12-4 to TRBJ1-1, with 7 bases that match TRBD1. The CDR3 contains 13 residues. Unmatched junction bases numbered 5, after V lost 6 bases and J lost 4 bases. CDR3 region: CASRRGQGTEAFF. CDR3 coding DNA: TGTGCCAGCAGGAGGGGGCAGGGCACTGAAGCTTTCTTT.

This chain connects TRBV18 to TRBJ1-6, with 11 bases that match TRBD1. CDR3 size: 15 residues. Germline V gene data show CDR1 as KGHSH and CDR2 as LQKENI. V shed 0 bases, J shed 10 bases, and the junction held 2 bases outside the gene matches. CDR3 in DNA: TGTGCCAGCTCACCACCGGGACAGGGGGTCTCACCCCTCCACTTT. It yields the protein CASSPPGQGVSPLHF.